This TCR beta chain comes out of a study of blood T cell repertoires in COVID-19. Sequenced by immunoSEQ multiplex PCR; TCRdb stores in-frame clones only, minus some. The sample includes hundreds of thousands of clones, about 89% of them seen just once. Germline V gives CDR1 SGHDT, CDR2 YYEEEE. Trimming took 0 bases from V and 3 from J, leaving 10 bases between them. The CDR3 has 14 amino acids. This TCR came from a woman aged 25 to 39 with COVID-19, enrolled during active disease. This sequence joins TRBV5-6 and TRBJ2-7; D may be TRBD1 (6 bases). The material sequenced was peripheral blood. CDR3 residues: CASSLGPGDYEQYF. For the CDR3, the DNA is TGTGCCAGCAGCTTGGGCCCAGGGGACTACGAGCAGTACTTC.